A single sample is the source of the 5 T cell receptor beta chains below, sequenced in a study of cytomegalovirus exposure and HLA in healthy donors. Primers for the PCR totalled 60 Vbeta and 13 Jbeta. Assay: immunoSEQ multiplex PCR; the TCRdb copy retains only in-frame clones and omits some. The sample lists around 190,000 clones; roughly three quarters were seen once. The sequenced sample was PBMCs. All receptors derive from a woman aged 45-65 years in good health and CMV-seronegative.

This chain connects TRBV19 to TRBJ1-4; 10 bases line up with TRBD1. Germline CDR1 and CDR2: LNHDA and SQIVND (reference sequence). The CDR3 covers 11 residues. Losses at the gene ends were 6 bases for V and 14 bases for J; bases not matched to a gene: 3. The CDR3 protein is CASRDRGGLFF. For the CDR3, the DNA is TGTGCCAGTAGGGACAGGGGGGGGCTGTTTTTT.

The J gene is TRBJ1-4, the V gene TRBV23-1; 7 bases match TRBD1. TRBV23-1 has ORF status, its function being uncertain. Trimming cost V 5 bases and J 5 bases; bases outside gene matches: 5. CDR3 length equals 14 residues. The CDR3 spells CASSLQGLNEKLFF. The CDR3 bases are TGCGCCAGCAGTTTACAGGGGTTAAATGAAAAACTGTTTTTT.

V gene TRBV28 combines with J gene TRBJ1-5; D gene ambiguous. CDR1 and CDR2 (germline): MDHEN, SYDVKM. The CDR3 consists of 17 residues. V lost 10 bases, J lost 2 bases, and 24 bases lay in between. The CDR3, as DNA: TGTGCCACCCGCCCCACCCTACAGATTGTGGGCAATCAGCCCCAGCATTTT. Residues: CATRPTLQIVGNQPQHF.

The chain couples TRBV9 to TRBJ2-3, with a possible D match to TRBD1 (6 bases). Germline V gene data show CDR1 as SGDLS and CDR2 as YYNGEE. This CDR3 contains 14 residues. V dropped 4 bases and J dropped 0 bases, with 9 bases sitting between them. The CDR3 nucleotides are TGTGCCAGCAGCCTGGACAGTAGCACAGATACGCAGTATTTT. Translating gives CASSLDSSTDTQYF.

The chain carries TRBV10-3 and TRBJ1-5; D call uncertain. This CDR3 contains 18 residues. From germline, CDR1 is ENHRY and CDR2 SYGVKD. Deletions cut 2 bases from V and 1 base from J, with 18 bases between. The DNA of the CDR3 is TGTGCCATCAGTGAGGGGAGAGGTGGGCCTGGCAGCAATCAGCCCCAGCATTTT. Protein product: CAISEGRGGPGSNQPQHF.